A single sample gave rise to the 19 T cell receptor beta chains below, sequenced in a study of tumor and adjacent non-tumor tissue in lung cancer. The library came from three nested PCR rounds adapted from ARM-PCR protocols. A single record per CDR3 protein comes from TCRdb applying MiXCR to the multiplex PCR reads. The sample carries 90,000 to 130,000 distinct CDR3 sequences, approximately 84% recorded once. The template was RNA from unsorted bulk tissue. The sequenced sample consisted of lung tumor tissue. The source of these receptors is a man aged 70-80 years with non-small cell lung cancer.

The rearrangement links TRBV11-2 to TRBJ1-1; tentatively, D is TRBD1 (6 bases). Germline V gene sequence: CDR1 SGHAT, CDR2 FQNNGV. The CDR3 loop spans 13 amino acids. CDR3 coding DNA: TGTGTCAACATCTTAGGGACATCCGATAAACCTTTCTTT. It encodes CVNILGTSDKPFF. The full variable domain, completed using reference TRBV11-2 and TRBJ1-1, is EAGVAQSPRYKIIEKRQSVAFWCNPISGHATLYWYQQILGQGPKLLIQFQNNGVVDDSQLPKDRFSAERLKGVDSTLKIQPAKLEDSAVYLCVNILGTSDKPFFGQGTRLTVV.

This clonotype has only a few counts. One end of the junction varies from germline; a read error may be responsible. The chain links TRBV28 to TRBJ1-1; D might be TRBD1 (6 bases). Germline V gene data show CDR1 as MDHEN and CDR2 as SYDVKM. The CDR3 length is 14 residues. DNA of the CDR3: TGTACCAGCAGCGACGGACAGCCGAACACTGAAGCTTTCTTT. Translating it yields CTSSDGQPNTEAFF.

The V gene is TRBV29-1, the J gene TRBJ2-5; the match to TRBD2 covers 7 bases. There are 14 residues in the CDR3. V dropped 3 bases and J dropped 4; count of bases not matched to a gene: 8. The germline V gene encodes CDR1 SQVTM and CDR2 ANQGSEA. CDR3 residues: CSVDGLVVGETQYF. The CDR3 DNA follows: TGCAGCGTTGATGGACTAGTGGTGGGAGAGACCCAGTACTTC. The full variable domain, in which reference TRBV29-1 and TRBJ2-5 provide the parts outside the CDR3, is SAVISQKPSRDICQRGTSLTIQCQVDSQVTMMFWYRQQPGQSLTLIATANQGSEATYESGFVIDKFPISRPNLTFSTLTVSNMSPEDSSIYLCSVDGLVVGETQYFGPGTRLLVL.

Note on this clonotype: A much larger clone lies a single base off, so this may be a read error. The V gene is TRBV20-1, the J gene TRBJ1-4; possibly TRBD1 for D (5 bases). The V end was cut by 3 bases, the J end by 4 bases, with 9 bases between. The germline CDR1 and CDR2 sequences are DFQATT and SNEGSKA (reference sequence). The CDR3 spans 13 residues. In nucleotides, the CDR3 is TGCAGTGCTAGGGGACGGATTAATGAAAAACTGTTTTTT. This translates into CSARGRINEKLFF.

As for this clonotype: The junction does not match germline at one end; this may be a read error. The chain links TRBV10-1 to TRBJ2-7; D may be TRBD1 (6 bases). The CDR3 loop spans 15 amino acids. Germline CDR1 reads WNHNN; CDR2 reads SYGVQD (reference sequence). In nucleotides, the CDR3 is TGCGTCAGCAGCTCAACAGGGTCGAGGCTTGGCGAGCAGTACTTC. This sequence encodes CVSSSTGSRLGEQYF.

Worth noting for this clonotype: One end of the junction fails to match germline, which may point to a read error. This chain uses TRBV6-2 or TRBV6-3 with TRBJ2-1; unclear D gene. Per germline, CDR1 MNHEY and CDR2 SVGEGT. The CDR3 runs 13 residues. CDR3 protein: CASNRGGYIGQFF. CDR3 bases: TGTGCCAGCAACAGAGGCGGTTACATTGGGCAGTTTTTC.

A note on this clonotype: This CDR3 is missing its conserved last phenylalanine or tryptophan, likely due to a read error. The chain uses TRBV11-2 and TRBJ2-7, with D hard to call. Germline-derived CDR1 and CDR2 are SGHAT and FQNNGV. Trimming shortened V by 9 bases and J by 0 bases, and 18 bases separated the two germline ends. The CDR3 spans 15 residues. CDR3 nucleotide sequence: TGTGCCAGTAGCCCTGGGATAGGGCCCTCCTACGAGCAGTACCTC. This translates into CASSPGIGPSYEQYL.

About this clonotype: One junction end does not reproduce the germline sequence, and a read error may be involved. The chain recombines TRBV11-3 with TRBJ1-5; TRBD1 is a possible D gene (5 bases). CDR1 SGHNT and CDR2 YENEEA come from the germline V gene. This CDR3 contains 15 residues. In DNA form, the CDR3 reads TGTACCAGCAGCTCAGATCTGGGGGTGGCTCAGCCCCAACATTTC. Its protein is CTSSSDLGVAQPQHF. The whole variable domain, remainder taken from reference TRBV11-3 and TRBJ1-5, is EAGVVQSPRYKIIEKKQPVAFWCNPISGHNTLYWYLQNLGQGPELLIRYENEEAVDDSQLPKDRFSAERLKGVDSTLKIQPAELGDSAVYLCTSSSDLGVAQPQHFGDGTRLSIL.

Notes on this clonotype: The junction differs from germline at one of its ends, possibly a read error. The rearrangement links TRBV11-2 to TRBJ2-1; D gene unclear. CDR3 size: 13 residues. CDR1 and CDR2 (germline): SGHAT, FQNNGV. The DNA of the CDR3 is TGTGCTAGCAGCTTGAACAAGGGCAGTGTGCAGTTCTTC. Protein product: CASSLNKGSVQFF.

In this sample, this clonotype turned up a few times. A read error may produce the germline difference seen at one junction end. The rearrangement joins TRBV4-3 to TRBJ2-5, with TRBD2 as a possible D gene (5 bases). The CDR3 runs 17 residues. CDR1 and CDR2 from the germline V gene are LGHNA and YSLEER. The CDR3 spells CASNQDSDYPGRETQYF. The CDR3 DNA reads TGCGCCAGCAACCAAGATTCTGACTACCCCGGTCGGGAGACCCAGTACTTC.

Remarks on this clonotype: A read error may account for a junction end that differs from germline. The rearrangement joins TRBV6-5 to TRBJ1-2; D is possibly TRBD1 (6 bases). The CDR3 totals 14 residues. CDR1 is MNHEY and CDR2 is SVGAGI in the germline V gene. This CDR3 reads CANSYSGQVYGYTF. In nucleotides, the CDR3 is TGTGCCAACAGTTACTCGGGACAAGTGTATGGCTACACCTTC.

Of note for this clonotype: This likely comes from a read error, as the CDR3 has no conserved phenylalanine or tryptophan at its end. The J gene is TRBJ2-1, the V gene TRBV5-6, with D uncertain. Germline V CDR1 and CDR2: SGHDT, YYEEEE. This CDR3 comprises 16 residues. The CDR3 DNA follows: TGTGTCAGCAGCTCCCGGTCCTCGAGCTCCTACAATGAGCAGTTCTTG. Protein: CVSSSRSSSSYNEQFL.

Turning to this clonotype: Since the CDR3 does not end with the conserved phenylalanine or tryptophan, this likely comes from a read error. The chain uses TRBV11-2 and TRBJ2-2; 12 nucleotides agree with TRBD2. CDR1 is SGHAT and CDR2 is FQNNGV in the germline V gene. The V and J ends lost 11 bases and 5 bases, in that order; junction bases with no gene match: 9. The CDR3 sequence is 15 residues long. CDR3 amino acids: CAVSPLAGGTGELFY. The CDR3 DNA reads TGTGCCGTCAGCCCCCTAGCGGGGGGGACCGGGGAGCTGTTTTAT.

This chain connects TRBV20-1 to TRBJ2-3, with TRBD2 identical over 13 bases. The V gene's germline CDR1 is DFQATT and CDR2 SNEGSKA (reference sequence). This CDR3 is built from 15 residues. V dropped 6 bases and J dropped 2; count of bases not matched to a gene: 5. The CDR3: CSAPLAGGPTDTQYF. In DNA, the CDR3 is TGCAGTGCCCCACTAGCGGGGGGGCCCACAGATACGCAGTATTTT.

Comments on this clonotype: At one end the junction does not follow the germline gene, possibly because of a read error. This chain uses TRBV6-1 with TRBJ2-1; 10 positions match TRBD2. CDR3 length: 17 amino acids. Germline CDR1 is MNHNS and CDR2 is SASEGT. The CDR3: CVSSEAQSGGAYNEQFF. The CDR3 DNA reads TGTGTCAGCAGTGAAGCTCAGAGCGGGGGGGCCTACAATGAGCAGTTCTTC.

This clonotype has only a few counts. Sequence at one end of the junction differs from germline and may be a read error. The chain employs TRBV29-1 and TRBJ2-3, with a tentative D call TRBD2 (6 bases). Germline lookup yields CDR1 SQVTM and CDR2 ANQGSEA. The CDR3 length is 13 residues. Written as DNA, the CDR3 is TGCAGTGTTGATCGTCTAACGGGAGTGACGCAGTATTTT. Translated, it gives CSVDRLTGVTQYF.

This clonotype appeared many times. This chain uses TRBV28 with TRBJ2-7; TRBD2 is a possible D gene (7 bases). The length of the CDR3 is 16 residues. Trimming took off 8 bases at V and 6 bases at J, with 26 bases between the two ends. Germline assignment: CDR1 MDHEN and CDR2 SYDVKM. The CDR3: CASPPAGAGWRGEQYF. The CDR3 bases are TGTGCCAGCCCCCCGGCGGGGGCAGGGTGGCGGGGCGAGCAGTACTTC.

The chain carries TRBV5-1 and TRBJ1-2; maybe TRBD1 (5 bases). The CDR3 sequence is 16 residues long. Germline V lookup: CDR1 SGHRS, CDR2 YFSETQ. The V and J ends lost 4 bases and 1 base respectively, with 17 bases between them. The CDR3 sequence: CASSTVGGLSNYGYTF. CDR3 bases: TGCGCCAGCAGCACGGTGGGGGGACTAAGTAACTATGGCTACACCTTC.

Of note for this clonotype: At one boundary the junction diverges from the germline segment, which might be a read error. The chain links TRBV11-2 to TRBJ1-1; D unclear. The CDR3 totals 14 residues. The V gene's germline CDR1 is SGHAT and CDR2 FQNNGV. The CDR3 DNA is TGTGTCAGCAACGTCAAGTGGGGTGGCTCTGAAGCTTTCTTT. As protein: CVSNVKWGGSEAFF.